The 24 T cell receptor beta chains below all came from one sample that was sequenced in a study of T cell responses to AZD1222 COVID-19 vaccine. Sequencing used immunoSEQ multiplex PCR; TCRdb keeps in-frame clones, though not all of them. Among approximately 180,000 clones, 90% were seen once, and the ten largest hold 6.1%. The sequencing here drew on peripheral blood, taken on day 0 of AZD1222 vaccination. The receptor source for this set is an adult in good health.

The chain couples TRBV5-1 to TRBJ2-1, with D perhaps TRBD2 (5 bases). The CDR3 sequence is 15 residues long. Germline V lookup: CDR1 SGHRS, CDR2 YFSETQ. The ends were cut back, 3 bases at V and 6 bases at J, with 16 bases in the middle. CDR3 residues: CASSSTPVEGNEQFF. The DNA of the CDR3 is TGCGCCAGCAGCTCGACTCCGGTTGAGGGCAATGAGCAGTTCTTC.

This rearrangement joins TRBV5-8 to TRBJ1-5; TRBD1 might be the D (5 bases). Trimming left V 4 bases short and J 4 bases short, with 6 bases between. CDR3 size: 12 residues. From germline, CDR1 is SGHTS and CDR2 YDEGEE. The CDR3 region has the DNA TGTGCCAGCAGCCACAGGAATCAGCCCCAGCATTTT. This gives the protein CASSHRNQPQHF.

The chain uses TRBV6-5 and TRBJ1-6; 11 nucleotides agree with TRBD1. CDR1 and CDR2 from the germline V gene are MNHEY and SVGAGI. This CDR3 comprises 15 residues. The trim removed 7 bases at V and 7 bases at J, leaving 6 bases unmatched. The CDR3 reads CASTGQGGVNSPLHF. As DNA, the CDR3 is TGTGCCAGCACGGGACAGGGGGGGGTCAATTCACCCCTCCACTTT.

The chain has TRBV4-1 and TRBJ1-5; D is unclear. In germline, CDR1 is MGHRA, CDR2 YSYEKL. This CDR3 contains 18 residues. V lost 1 base and J lost 1, with 17 bases in between. The CDR3 spells CASSQVDLGFRSNQPQHF. DNA of the CDR3: TGCGCCAGCAGCCAAGTGGACCTAGGGTTTAGGAGCAATCAGCCCCAGCATTTT.

The CDR3 region is CASSYKTEAEAFF. For the CDR3, the DNA is TGTGCCAGCAGTTACAAAACAGAGGCTGAAGCTTTCTTT. The V call is TRBV6-2 or TRBV6-3, the J call TRBJ1-1; D gene ambiguous. The V end was cut by 2 bases, the J end by 6 bases, with 10 bases between. Germline CDR1 reads MNHEY; CDR2 reads SVGEGT. The CDR3 sequence is 13 residues long.

This clone has more than one count but fewer than ten. V gene TRBV24-1 combines with J gene TRBJ1-3; D gene ambiguous. The CDR3 has 14 amino acids. V lost 5 bases and J 0 bases, leaving 7 bases between the germline ends. CDR1 is KGHDR and CDR2 is SFDVKD in the germline V gene. The CDR3, as DNA: TGTGCCACCAGTGGCGGGCACTCTGGAAACACCATATATTTT. Protein sequence: CATSGGHSGNTIYF.

The table lists this clone with a few counts. This chain uses TRBV11-2 with TRBJ2-5, with TRBD1 as a possible D gene (6 bases). V lost 5 bases and J lost 8, with 21 bases in between. Germline V gene sequence: CDR1 SGHAT, CDR2 FQNNGV. CDR3 length equals 15 residues. CDR3 nucleotide sequence: TGTGCCAGCAGCACCCAAGGACAGACCGCTGGTACCCAGTACTTC. Its protein product is CASSTQGQTAGTQYF. The variable domain in full, completed from reference TRBV11-2 and TRBJ2-5, reads EAGVAQSPRYKIIEKRQSVAFWCNPISGHATLYWYQQILGQGPKLLIQFQNNGVVDDSQLPKDRFSAERLKGVDSTLKIQPAKLEDSAVYLCASSTQGQTAGTQYFGPGTRLLVL.

The chain links TRBV4-2 to TRBJ1-3; 8 bases align to TRBD1. This CDR3 is built from 17 residues. Germline lookup yields CDR1 LGHNA and CDR2 YNFKEQ. The V segment lost 2 bases and the J segment 0 bases; nucleotides outside the gene matches: 6. The CDR3, as DNA: TGTGCCAGCAGCCAACAGGGGGCCGTTATCTCTGGAAACACCATATATTTT. It specifies CASSQQGAVISGNTIYF.

The table lists this clone with a count of one. This chain connects TRBV7-9 to TRBJ1-4, with D possibly being TRBD1 (5 bases). The CDR3 runs to 17 residues. Germline-derived CDR1 and CDR2 are SEHNR and FQNEAQ (reference sequence). V lost 4 bases, J lost 7 bases, and 22 bases lay in between. The CDR3 DNA is TGTGCCAGCAGCTCCGTCAGTTTGTCGGGTGGGGGTGAAAAACTGTTTTTT. It is translated as CASSSVSLSGGGEKLFF.

The J gene is TRBJ2-7, the V gene TRBV6-5; 10 nucleotides match TRBD2. J gave up 4 bases and V 7 bases, and 4 bases lay outside the gene matches. The CDR3 is 13 residues long. Germline V CDR1 and CDR2: MNHEY, SVGAGI. CDR3 region: CASNLAGGYEQYF. CDR3 DNA sequence: TGTGCCAGCAACTTAGCGGGAGGTTACGAGCAGTACTTC.

This clone was recorded a few times. This chain joins TRBV10-1 and TRBJ1-4; D is possibly TRBD1 (6 bases). The CDR3 is 17 amino acids. The germline CDR1 and CDR2 sequences are WNHNN and SYGVQD (reference sequence). The V end was cut by 4 bases, the J end by 10 bases, with 25 bases between. Here the CDR3 reads CASSVLGGGSLLGKLFF. Here the CDR3 DNA reads TGCGCCAGCAGTGTTCTAGGGGGTGGAAGCCTACTCGGAAAACTGTTTTTT.

Note on this clone: Within the sample, other DNA sequences also encode this same CDR3. V usage is TRBV30 and J usage is TRBJ1-5; D gene ambiguous. This CDR3 is built from 12 residues. Between the trimmed V and J ends, which lost 4 bases and 2 bases, there was a span of 6 bases. CDR1 is GTSNPN and CDR2 is SVGIG in the germline V gene (reference sequence). DNA for the CDR3: TGTGCCTGGAACCGGGGCAATCAGCCCCAGCATTTT. Its translation: CAWNRGNQPQHF.

The chain couples TRBV4-2 to TRBJ2-3, with 8 nucleotides matching TRBD2. V was pared by 1 base and J by 2 bases, with 2 bases of the junction left unmatched. Germline assignment: CDR1 LGHNA and CDR2 YNFKEQ. CDR3 length equals 15 residues. CDR3 coding DNA: TGTGCCAGCAGCCAAGCGGGAGGGTTCACAGATACGCAGTATTTT. It encodes CASSQAGGFTDTQYF.

The V gene is TRBV15, the J gene TRBJ1-2; D gene ambiguous. Trimming shortened V by 0 bases and J by 8 bases, and 10 bases separated the two germline ends. Per germline, CDR1 LNHNV and CDR2 YYDKDF (reference sequence). The CDR3 runs to 13 residues. Written as DNA, the CDR3 is TGTGCCACCAGCAGAGACGCCGGGGTGGGCTACACCTTC. Its translation is CATSRDAGVGYTF.

In regard to this clone: The junction departs from germline at one end; a sequencing error may be responsible. This sequence joins TRBV5-5 and TRBJ1-4, with TRBD1 as a possible D gene (6 bases). Germline CDR1 is SGHKS and CDR2 is YYEKEE (reference sequence). This CDR3 comprises 15 residues. CDR3 bases: TGTGCCAGCACCTTGGGGGCAGGGCCTAATGAAAAACTGTTTTTT. This sequence encodes CASTLGAGPNEKLFF.

This chain connects TRBV6-6 to TRBJ1-2; tentative D call: TRBD1 (5 bases). V dropped 2 bases and J dropped 3 bases, with 10 bases sitting between them. The CDR3 loop spans 14 amino acids. Germline V gene sequence: CDR1 MNHNY, CDR2 SVGAGI (reference sequence). In DNA form, the CDR3 reads TGTGCCAGCAGTTACACCCGAGGGGACTATGGCTACACCTTC. Encoded protein: CASSYTRGDYGYTF.

This chain connects TRBV28 to TRBJ2-7; maybe TRBD2 (6 bases). The CDR3 runs to 16 residues. Germline V gives CDR1 MDHEN, CDR2 SYDVKM. V lost 6 bases, J lost 4 bases, and 22 bases lay in between. The CDR3 region is CASSPVRGSGPYEQYF. The CDR3 DNA reads as TGTGCCAGCAGCCCAGTCCGGGGGAGCGGGCCGTACGAGCAGTACTTC.

V is TRBV28 and J is TRBJ2-1; the match to TRBD2 covers 7 bases. Unmatched junction bases numbered 4, after V lost 3 bases and J lost 2 bases. This CDR3 spans 15 amino acids. Germline CDR1 MDHEN, CDR2 SYDVKM. CDR3 nucleotide sequence: TGTGCCAGCAGTTTGGGCGCGGGAGCCTACAATGAGCAGTTCTTC. Residues: CASSLGAGAYNEQFF.

This clone has only a few counts. The gene calls are TRBV3-1 (or the pseudogene TRBV3-2) and TRBJ1-6; no reliable D call. CDR1 LGHDT and CDR2 YNNKEL come from the germline V gene (reference sequence). Trimming removed 2 bases at V and 9 bases at J, with 8 bases between. The CDR3 covers 13 residues. The DNA of the CDR3 is TGTGCCAGCAGCCAATCGAAAGCTTCACCCCTCCACTTT. It is translated as CASSQSKASPLHF.

The rearrangement uses TRBV14 and TRBJ1-3; D gene uncertain. The CDR3 is made up of 12 amino acids. Deletions cut 1 base from V and 5 bases from J, with 3 bases between. Germline lookup yields CDR1 SGHDN and CDR2 FVKESK. In DNA form, the CDR3 reads TGTGCCAGCAGCCAAGTTAGAAACACCATATATTTT. It yields the protein CASSQVRNTIYF.

The chain uses TRBV6-5 and TRBJ1-2; 7 bases map to TRBD1. The trim removed 8 bases at V and 0 bases at J, leaving 3 bases unmatched. This CDR3 comprises 13 residues. Germline V gene lookup returns CDR1 MNHEY and CDR2 SVGAGI. CDR3 DNA sequence: TGTGCCAGCTTTGGGACAGCTAACTATGGCTACACCTTC. The encoded protein is CASFGTANYGYTF.

The chain carries TRBV18 and TRBJ2-1; the match to TRBD2 covers 8 bases. Looked up from germline, CDR1 is KGHSH and CDR2 is LQKENI. With 0 bases clipped from V and 8 bases from J, the junction kept 6 bases outside the gene matches. The CDR3 covers 15 residues. The CDR3 sequence is CASSPPRREEDEQFF. The CDR3, as DNA: TGTGCCAGCTCACCACCGAGGCGGGAGGAGGATGAGCAGTTCTTC.

As for this clone: In the same sample, other DNA sequences code for this CDR3. The chain uses TRBV7-9 and TRBJ2-7, with no clear D. This CDR3 has 11 amino acids. Germline assignment: CDR1 SEHNR and CDR2 FQNEAQ (reference sequence). V gave up 1 base and J gave up 4 bases, with 2 bases separating them. CDR3 bases: TGTGCCAGCAGCTTAGAATACGAGCAGTACTTC. Amino acids: CASSLEYEQYF.

This chain links TRBV24-1 with TRBJ2-5; perhaps TRBD1 as D (6 bases). CDR1 is KGHDR, CDR2 SFDVKD, per germline. This CDR3 comprises 14 residues. V was shortened by 4 bases and J by 7 bases, with 15 bases between the two germline ends. CDR3 DNA: TGTGCCACCAGTGACCAAGGCAGGGGAGCGACCCAGTACTTC. The encoded protein is CATSDQGRGATQYF.